The clone carrying this T cell receptor beta chain was recorded a few times. This may stem from a read error, because a much larger clone lies one nucleotide away. RNA transcripts gave rise to amplified TCR beta CDR3 regions. Researchers ran a first-round RT-PCR on the TCR CDR3 using the HTBI primer set. TCRdb ran MiXCR on the multiplex PCR reads and lists one entry per CDR3 protein. The profile shows around 290,000 distinct CDR3 sequences, approximately 12% of them singletons. In patients aged 18 to 65, hyperthyroidism was newly diagnosed, with duration under 2 months. The data were obtained in a study of T cells in Graves' hyperthyroidism and ophthalmopathy. Looked up from germline, CDR1 is ENHRY and CDR2 is SYGVKD. V dropped 3 bases and J dropped 7; count of bases not matched to a gene: 9. The CDR3 loop spans 15 amino acids.

V and J are TRBV10-3 and TRBJ2-5; TRBD1 aligns across 9 bases. The sample comprised blood. The receptor's source is a woman aged 30 to 39 with Graves' hyperthyroidism that later progressed to Graves' ophthalmopathy. Here the CDR3 DNA reads TGTGCCATCAGTGACACAGGGGGCGAGAAAGGGACCCAGTACTTC. Translated, it gives CAISDTGGEKGTQYF.